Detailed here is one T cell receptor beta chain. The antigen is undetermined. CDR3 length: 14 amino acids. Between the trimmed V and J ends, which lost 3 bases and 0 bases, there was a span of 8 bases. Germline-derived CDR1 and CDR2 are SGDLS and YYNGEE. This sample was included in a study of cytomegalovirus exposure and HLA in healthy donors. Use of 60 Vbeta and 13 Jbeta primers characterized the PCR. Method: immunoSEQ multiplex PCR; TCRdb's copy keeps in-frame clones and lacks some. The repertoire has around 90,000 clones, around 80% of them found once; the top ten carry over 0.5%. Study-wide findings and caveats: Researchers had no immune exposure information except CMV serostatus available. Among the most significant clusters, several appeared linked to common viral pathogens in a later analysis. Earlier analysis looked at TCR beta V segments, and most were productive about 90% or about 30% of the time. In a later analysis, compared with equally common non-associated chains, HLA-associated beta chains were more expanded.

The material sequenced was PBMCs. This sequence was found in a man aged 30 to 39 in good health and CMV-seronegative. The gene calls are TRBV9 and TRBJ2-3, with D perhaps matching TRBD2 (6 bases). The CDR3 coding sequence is TGTGCCAGCAGCGAAGGGACTAGCACAGATACGCAGTATTTT. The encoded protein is CASSEGTSTDTQYF.